This T cell receptor beta chain was recorded in a study of T cells in Graves' hyperthyroidism and ophthalmopathy. Worth noting for this clonotype: Its matching antigen is unknown.

Study observations and caveats: The majority of expanded thyroid clonotypes above 0.001 also appeared in blood.

Any patient presenting with uncontrolled infection, other autoimmune disease, pregnancy or lactation was left out. Clinical symptoms, serum thyroxine and TRAb, thyroid ultrasound and orbital computed tomography were used for the diagnoses. RNA transcripts were the template for amplifying TCR beta CDR3 regions. The HTBI primer set served for first-round RT-PCR of the TCR CDR3. TCRdb independently ran MiXCR on the multiplex PCR reads; one entry per CDR3 protein. The sample consists of roughly 500,000 distinct CDR3 sequences, over 45% of them appearing once. This sequence originates from an adult woman with Graves' disease, either hyperthyroidism or ophthalmopathy (not recorded which). The specimen was peripheral blood or thyroid tissue (not recorded which).

DNA for the CDR3: TGCAGTGCCCCAAGTTGGCAGCGGAAGAACACCGGGGAGCTGTTTTTT. Translated: CSAPSWQRKNTGELFF. The chain has TRBV20-1 and TRBJ2-2; the D gene is possibly TRBD2 (5 bases). The CDR3 has 16 residues. V lost 6 bases and J 1 base, leaving 18 bases between the germline ends. Germline loops: CDR1 DFQATT, CDR2 SNEGSKA (reference sequence).